Shown below are 9 T cell receptor beta chains from a single sample sequenced in a study of Graves' ophthalmopathy and Graves' hyperthyroidism. RNA transcripts provided the template for amplifying TCR beta CDR3 regions. Second-round multiplex PCR came after first-round RT-PCR with HTBI primers. One entry per CDR3 protein, called by TCRdb with MiXCR from the multiplex PCR reads. The profile covers 740,000 or so distinct CDR3 sequences, with 40% appearing a single time and approximately 43% taken by the ten largest. The sequenced sample consisted of peripheral blood. The receptor set was obtained from an adult man with Graves' ophthalmopathy.

The table lists this clonotype with many counts. CDR3 nucleotides: TGTGCCAGCAGCCAAGCTAGCGGGGGGAACCAAGAGACCCAGTACTTC. Translated, it gives CASSQASGGNQETQYF. The rearrangement joins TRBV7-9 to TRBJ2-5; 11 nucleotides align to TRBD2. This CDR3 region has 16 residues. V gave up 5 bases and J gave up 0 bases; unmatched junction bases: 5. Germline CDR1 reads SEHNR; CDR2 reads FQNEAQ (reference sequence). The variable domain in full, completed from reference TRBV7-9 and TRBJ2-5, reads DTGVSQNPRHKITKRGQNVTFRCDPISEHNRLYWYRQTLGQGPEFLTYFQNEAQLEKSRLLSDRFSAERPKGSFSTLEIQRTEQGDSAMYLCASSQASGGNQETQYFGPGTRLLVL.

Concerning this clonotype itself: The CDR3 ends on some other residue instead of the conserved phenylalanine or tryptophan, so this is likely a read error. This CDR3 reads CASAEGVRLFL. CDR3 in DNA: TGCGCCAGTGCCGAGGGTGTAAGACTGTTTTTG. The J gene is TRBJ1-4, the V gene TRBV10-2; no clear D. The germline V gene encodes CDR1 WSHSY and CDR2 SAAADI. V was clipped by 9 bases and J by 13 bases, with 15 bases between them. The CDR3 contains 11 residues.

This chain uses TRBV7-9 with TRBJ2-2; D uncertain. The CDR3 extends over 14 amino acids. Per germline, CDR1 SEHNR and CDR2 FQNEAQ (reference sequence). Trimming took 6 bases from V and 6 from J, leaving 14 bases between them. The CDR3 DNA follows: TGTGCCAGCAGTTTTCTTGAGTGGGCCGGGGAGCTGTTTTTT. It codes for CASSFLEWAGELFF.

Concerning this clonotype: The junction differs from germline at one of its ends, possibly a read error. The gene calls are TRBV7-9 and TRBJ1-2; D is undetermined. This CDR3 is built from 14 residues. Germline V gene data show CDR1 as SEHNR and CDR2 as FQNEAQ (reference sequence). The chain's CDR3 is CASSLDGSYYGCTF. In DNA, the CDR3 is TGTGCCAGCAGCTTAGATGGGTCATACTATGGCTGCACCTTC.

The rearrangement joins TRBV7-9 to TRBJ1-2; D ambiguous. V lost 3 bases to trimming and J lost 2 bases, with 10 bases between them. CDR3 size: 14 residues. Germline CDR1 and CDR2: SEHNR and FQNEAQ (reference sequence). The CDR3 nucleotides are TGTGCCAGCAGCTTCCCGGTAGAAAACTATGGCTACACCTTC. It translates to CASSFPVENYGYTF. The full variable domain, completed using reference TRBV7-9 and TRBJ1-2, is DTGVSQNPRHKITKRGQNVTFRCDPISEHNRLYWYRQTLGQGPEFLTYFQNEAQLEKSRLLSDRFSAERPKGSFSTLEIQRTEQGDSAMYLCASSFPVENYGYTFGSGTRLTVV.

This clonotype was counted at least ten times. This chain joins TRBV9 and TRBJ2-7, with unresolved D. Germline CDR1 is SGDLS and CDR2 is YYNGEE. The CDR3 extends over 12 amino acids. V gave up 3 bases and J gave up 1 base, with 5 bases separating them. The CDR3 coding sequence is TGTGCCAGCAGCGCACTATCCTACGAGCAGTACTTC. It translates to CASSALSYEQYF.

About this clonotype: In this CDR3 the conserved last residue, phenylalanine or tryptophan, is missing, so a read error is likely. The chain has TRBV7-2 and TRBJ2-7, with D possibly matching TRBD1 (6 bases). Per the germline V gene, CDR1 is SGHTA and CDR2 is FQGNSA. Trimming removed 6 bases from V and 5 bases from J, with 20 bases in between. There are 15 residues in the CDR3. The CDR3 sequence: CASSKENRVRDEQYL. Here the CDR3 DNA reads TGTGCCAGCAGTAAAGAAAACAGGGTACGCGACGAGCAGTACCTC.

The chain joins TRBV7-2 to TRBJ2-6; 11 bases are shared with TRBD1. This CDR3 is built from 19 residues. With V trimmed by 1 base and J by 1 base, 6 bases remained unmatched. Germline CDR1 reads SGHTA; CDR2 reads FQGNSA. The CDR3 DNA follows: TGTGCCAGCAGCTTAGGTCCGGGACAGGGGGGTTCTGGGGCCAACGTCCTGACTTTC. Translated, it gives CASSLGPGQGGSGANVLTF. Based on the CDR3 plus reference TRBV7-2 and TRBJ2-6, the full variable domain is GAGVSQSPSNKVTEKGKDVELRCDPISGHTALYWYRQSLGQGLEFLIYFQGNSAPDKSGLPSDRFSAERTGGSVSTLTIQRTQQEDSAVYLCASSLGPGQGGSGANVLTFGAGSRLTVL.

This sequence joins TRBV10-3 and TRBJ2-2; TRBD2 matches at 8 bases. The V segment lost 3 bases and the J segment 2 bases; nucleotides outside the gene matches: 8. This CDR3 has 17 amino acids. Germline V gives CDR1 ENHRY, CDR2 SYGVKD. The CDR3 DNA reads as TGTGCCATCAGTGACCCCATAGCGGGACAAAACACCGGGGAGCTGTTTTTT. Residues: CAISDPIAGQNTGELFF.